This T cell receptor (beta chain) originates from a study of T-cell memory formation after mild COVID-19. Study in general: Largely donor-specific TCR clusters were found. Study outcomes and limitations: Largely, contracting CD4+ clones fell within CM and EM, and contracting CD8+ clones within EMRA. Clones contracting across day 15 to 85 had a balanced CD4/CD8 profile; later expanding clones leaned CD4+.

Remarks on this clonotype: The antigen is undetermined.

This CDR3 has 11 residues. Germline assignment: CDR1 SQVTM and CDR2 ANQGSEA. V dropped 6 bases and J dropped 6 bases, with 8 bases sitting between them. Constant-segment-primed 5'RACE gave TCR alpha and TCR beta cDNA libraries with sample barcodes and UMIs. Using its own MiXCR run on the 5' RACE reads, TCRdb lists one record per CDR3 protein. This table has about 350,000 distinct CDR3 sequences, 25% to 30% appearing once. The genes are TRBV29-1 and TRBJ2-2; D perhaps matches TRBD1 (6 bases). This TCR derives from an adult woman who had mild COVID-19 (a few samples of this study predate the infection). Cell type and time point are not known. Sequencing used PBMCs or a T cell subset sorted from them (not recorded which). In DNA form, the CDR3 reads TGCAGCGTACAGGGAGCCGGGGAGCTGTTTTTT. It is translated as CSVQGAGELFF.